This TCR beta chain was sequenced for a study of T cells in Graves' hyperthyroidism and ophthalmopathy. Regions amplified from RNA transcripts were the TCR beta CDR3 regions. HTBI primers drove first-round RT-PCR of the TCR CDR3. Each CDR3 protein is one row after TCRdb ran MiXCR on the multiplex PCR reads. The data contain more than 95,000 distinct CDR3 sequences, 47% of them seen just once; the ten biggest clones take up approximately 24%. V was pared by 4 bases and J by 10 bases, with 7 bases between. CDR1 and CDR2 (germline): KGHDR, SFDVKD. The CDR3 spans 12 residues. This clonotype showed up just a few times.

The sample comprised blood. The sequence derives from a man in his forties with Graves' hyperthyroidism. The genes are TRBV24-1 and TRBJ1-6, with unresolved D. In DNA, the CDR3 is TGTGCCACCAGTGAATCGGGATCACCCCTCCACTTT. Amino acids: CATSESGSPLHF.